The clone carrying this T cell receptor (beta chain) showed up many times. Trimming took off 4 bases at V and 9 bases at J, with 9 bases between the two ends. CDR3 length: 12 amino acids. Germline V gene data show CDR1 as LGHNA and CDR2 as YNFKEQ. The data belong to a study of T-cell memory formation after mild COVID-19. TCRdb independently ran MiXCR on the 5' RACE reads; one entry per CDR3 protein. The data show roughly 350,000 distinct CDR3 sequences, with about an eighth seen just once and about 20% held by the top ten. The TCR was taken from a man aged 18 to 30 who had mild COVID-19 (a few samples of this study predate the infection). Cell type and time point are not known. Sequenced: PBMCs or a T cell subset sorted from them (not recorded which). The V gene is TRBV4-2, the J gene TRBJ2-2, with a tentative D call TRBD2 (5 bases). The CDR3 loop reads CASSPEGRELFF. In DNA form, the CDR3 reads TGTGCCAGCAGCCCCGAGGGAAGGGAGCTGTTTTTT.